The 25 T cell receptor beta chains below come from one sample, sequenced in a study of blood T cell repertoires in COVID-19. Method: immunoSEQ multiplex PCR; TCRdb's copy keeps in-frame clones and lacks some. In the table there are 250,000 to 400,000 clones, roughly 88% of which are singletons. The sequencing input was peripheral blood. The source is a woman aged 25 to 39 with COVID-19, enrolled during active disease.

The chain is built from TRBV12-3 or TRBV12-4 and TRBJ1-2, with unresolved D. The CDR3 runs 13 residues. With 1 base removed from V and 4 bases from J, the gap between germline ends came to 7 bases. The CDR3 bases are TGTGCCAGCAGTTTAGGAGCGGCCTATGGCTACACCTTC. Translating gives CASSLGAAYGYTF.

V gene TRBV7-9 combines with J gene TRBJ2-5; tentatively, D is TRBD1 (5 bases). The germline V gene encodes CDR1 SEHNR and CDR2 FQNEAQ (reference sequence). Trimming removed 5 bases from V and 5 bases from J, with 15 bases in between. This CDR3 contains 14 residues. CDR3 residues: CASSPKGRGETQYF. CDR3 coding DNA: TGTGCCAGCAGCCCCAAGGGGCGTGGGGAGACCCAGTACTTC.

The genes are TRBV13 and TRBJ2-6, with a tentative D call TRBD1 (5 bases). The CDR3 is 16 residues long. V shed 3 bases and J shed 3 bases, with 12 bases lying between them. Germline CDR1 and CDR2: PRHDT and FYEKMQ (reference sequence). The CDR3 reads CASSFQGAGGANVLTF. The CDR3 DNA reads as TGTGCCAGCAGCTTTCAAGGGGCCGGTGGGGCCAACGTCCTGACTTTC. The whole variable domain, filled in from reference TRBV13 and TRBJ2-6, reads AAGVIQSPRHLIKEKRETATLKCYPIPRHDTVYWYQQGPGQDPQFLISFYEKMQSDKGSIPDRFSAQQFSDYHSELNMSSLELGDSALYFCASSFQGAGGANVLTFGAGSRLTVL.

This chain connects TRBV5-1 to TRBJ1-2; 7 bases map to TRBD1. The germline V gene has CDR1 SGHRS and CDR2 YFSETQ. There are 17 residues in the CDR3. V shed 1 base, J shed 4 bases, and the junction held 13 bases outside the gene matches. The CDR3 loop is CASSLISTGDSSYGYTF. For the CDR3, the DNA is TGCGCCAGCAGCTTGATTTCCACAGGGGATAGTAGCTATGGCTACACCTTC.

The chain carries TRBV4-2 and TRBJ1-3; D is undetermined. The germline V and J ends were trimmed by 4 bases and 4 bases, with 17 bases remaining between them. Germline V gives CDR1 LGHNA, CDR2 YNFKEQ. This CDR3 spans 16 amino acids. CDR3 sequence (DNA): TGTGCCAGCAGCCCCGGAGTCGGGGTTACGGGAAACACCATATATTTT. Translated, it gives CASSPGVGVTGNTIYF.

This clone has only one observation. This CDR3 reads CASSQDREVDEQFF. Written as DNA, the CDR3 is TGCGCCAGCAGCCAAGATCGAGAAGTCGATGAGCAGTTCTTC. V and J are TRBV4-1 and TRBJ2-1; unclear D gene. Germline CDR1 reads MGHRA; CDR2 reads YSYEKL. The CDR3 is 14 amino acids. Trimming left V 0 bases short and J 8 bases short, with 11 bases between.

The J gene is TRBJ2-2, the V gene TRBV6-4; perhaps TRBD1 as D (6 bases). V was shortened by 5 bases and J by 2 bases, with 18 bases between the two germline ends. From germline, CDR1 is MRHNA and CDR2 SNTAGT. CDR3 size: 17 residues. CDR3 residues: CASSPKPGHLNTGELFF. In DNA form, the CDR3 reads TGTGCCAGCAGTCCTAAACCGGGACATCTAAACACCGGGGAGCTGTTTTTT.

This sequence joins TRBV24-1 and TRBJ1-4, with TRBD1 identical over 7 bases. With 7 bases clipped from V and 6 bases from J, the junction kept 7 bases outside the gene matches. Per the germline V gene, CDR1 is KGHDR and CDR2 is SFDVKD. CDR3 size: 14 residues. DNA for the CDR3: TGTGCCACCAGCCAGGGGGGCGCCTATGAAAAACTGTTTTTT. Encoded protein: CATSQGGAYEKLFF.

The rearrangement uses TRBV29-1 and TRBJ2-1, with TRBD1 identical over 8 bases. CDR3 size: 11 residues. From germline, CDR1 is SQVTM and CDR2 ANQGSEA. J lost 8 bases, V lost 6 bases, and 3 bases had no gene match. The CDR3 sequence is CSVTGVDEQFF. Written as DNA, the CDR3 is TGCAGCGTGACAGGGGTGGATGAGCAGTTCTTC.

The CDR3 DNA follows: TGTGCCAGCAGTGAATATGGGGCGGGGATTGGAGAGACCCAGTACTTC. Its translation is CASSEYGAGIGETQYF. The V and J genes are TRBV6-1 and TRBJ2-5; D possibly corresponds to TRBD2 (6 bases). Germline CDR1 reads MNHNS; CDR2 reads SASEGT. Trimming cost V 2 bases and J 4 bases, with 17 bases left between them. This CDR3 has 16 residues.

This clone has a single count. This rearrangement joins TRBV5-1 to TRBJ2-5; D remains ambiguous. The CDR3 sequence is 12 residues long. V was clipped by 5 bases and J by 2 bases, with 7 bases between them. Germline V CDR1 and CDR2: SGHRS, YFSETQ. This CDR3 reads CASRRVQETQYF. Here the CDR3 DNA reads TGCGCCAGCAGGCGAGTGCAAGAGACCCAGTACTTC.

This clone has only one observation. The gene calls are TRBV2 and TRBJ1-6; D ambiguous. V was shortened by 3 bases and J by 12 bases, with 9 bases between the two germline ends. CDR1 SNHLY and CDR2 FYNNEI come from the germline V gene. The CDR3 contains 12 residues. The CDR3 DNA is TGTGCCAGCAGTGATGTGAGAGTACCCCTCCACTTT. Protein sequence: CASSDVRVPLHF.

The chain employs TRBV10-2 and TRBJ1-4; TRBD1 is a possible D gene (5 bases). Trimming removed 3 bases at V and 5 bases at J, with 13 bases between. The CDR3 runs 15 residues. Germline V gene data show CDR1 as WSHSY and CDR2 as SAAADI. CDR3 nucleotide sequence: TGCGCCAGCAGTGACCTATATGGGGCCAATGAAAAACTGTTTTTT. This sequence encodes CASSDLYGANEKLFF.

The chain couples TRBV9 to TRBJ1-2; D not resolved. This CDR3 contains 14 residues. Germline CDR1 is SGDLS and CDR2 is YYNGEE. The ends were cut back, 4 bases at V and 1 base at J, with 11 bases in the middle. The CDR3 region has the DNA TGTGCCAGCAGCTTTTTCAGTCGTAACTATGGCTACACCTTC. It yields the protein CASSFFSRNYGYTF.

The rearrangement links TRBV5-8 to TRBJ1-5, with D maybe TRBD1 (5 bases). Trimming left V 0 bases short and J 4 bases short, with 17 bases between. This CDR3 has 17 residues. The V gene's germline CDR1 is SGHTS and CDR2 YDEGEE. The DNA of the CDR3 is TGTGCCAGCAGCTTGGGAGAGGTTTTTGGGGCGAATCAGCCCCAGCATTTT. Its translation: CASSLGEVFGANQPQHF.

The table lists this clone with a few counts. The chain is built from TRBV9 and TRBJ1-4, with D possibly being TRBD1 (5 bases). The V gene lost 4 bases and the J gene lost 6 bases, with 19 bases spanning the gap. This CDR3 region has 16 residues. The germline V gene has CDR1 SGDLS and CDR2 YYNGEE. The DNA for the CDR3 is TGTGCCAGCAGCTCACGAGTGCGGGGGGAGGATGAAAAACTGTTTTTT. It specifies CASSSRVRGEDEKLFF.

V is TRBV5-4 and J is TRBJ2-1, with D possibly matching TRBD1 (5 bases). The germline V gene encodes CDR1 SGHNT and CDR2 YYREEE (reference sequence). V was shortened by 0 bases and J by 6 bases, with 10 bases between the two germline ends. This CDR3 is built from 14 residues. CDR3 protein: CASSLEHRSNEQFF. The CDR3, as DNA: TGTGCCAGCAGCTTGGAACACAGGAGCAATGAGCAGTTCTTC.

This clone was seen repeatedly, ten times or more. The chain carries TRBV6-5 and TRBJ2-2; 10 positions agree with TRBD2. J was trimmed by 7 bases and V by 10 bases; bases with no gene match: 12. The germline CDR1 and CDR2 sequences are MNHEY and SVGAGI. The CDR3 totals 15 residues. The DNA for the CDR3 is TGTGCCACCCGCAGGGCTAGCGGGGGTAGCGGGGAGCTGTTTTTT. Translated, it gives CATRRASGGSGELFF.

DNA of the CDR3: TGTGCCAGCAGTGGCGCTACAGGGGCACGGGGGAATGAGCAGTTCTTC. Amino acid sequence: CASSGATGARGNEQFF. The chain is built from TRBV28 and TRBJ2-1, with D maybe TRBD1 (7 bases). With 5 bases removed from V and 7 bases from J, the gap between germline ends came to 21 bases. CDR1 MDHEN and CDR2 SYDVKM come from the germline V gene. This CDR3 has 16 residues.

The CDR3 coding sequence is TGTGCTAGTGGTTTGGTAAGTGGACAGGGTTCCTATGAGCAGTTCTTC. This translates into CASGLVSGQGSYEQFF. The rearrangement joins TRBV12-5 to TRBJ2-1; 8 nucleotides line up with TRBD1. The V gene's germline CDR1 is LGHNT and CDR2 FRNRAP. V dropped 0 bases and J dropped 8; count of bases not matched to a gene: 9. The CDR3 has 16 residues.

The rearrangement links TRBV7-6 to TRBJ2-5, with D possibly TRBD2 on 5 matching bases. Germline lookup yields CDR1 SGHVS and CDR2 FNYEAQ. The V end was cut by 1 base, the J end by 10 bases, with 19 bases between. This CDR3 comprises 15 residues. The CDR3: CASSLGIGGLQVQYF. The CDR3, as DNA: TGTGCCAGCAGCTTAGGGATTGGCGGACTTCAAGTCCAGTACTTC.

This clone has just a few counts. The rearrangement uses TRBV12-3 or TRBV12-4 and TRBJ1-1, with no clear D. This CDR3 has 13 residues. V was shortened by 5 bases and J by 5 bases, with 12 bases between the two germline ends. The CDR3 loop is CASSARRGTEAFF. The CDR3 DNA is TGTGCCAGCAGTGCCCGAAGAGGGACTGAAGCTTTCTTT.

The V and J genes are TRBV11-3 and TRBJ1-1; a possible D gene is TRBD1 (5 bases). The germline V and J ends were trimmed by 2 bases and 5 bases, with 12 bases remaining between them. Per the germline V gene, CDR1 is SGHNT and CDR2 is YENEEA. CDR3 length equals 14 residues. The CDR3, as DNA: TGTGCCAGCAGCTTACCCGGCAGGGCAACTGAAGCTTTCTTT. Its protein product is CASSLPGRATEAFF.

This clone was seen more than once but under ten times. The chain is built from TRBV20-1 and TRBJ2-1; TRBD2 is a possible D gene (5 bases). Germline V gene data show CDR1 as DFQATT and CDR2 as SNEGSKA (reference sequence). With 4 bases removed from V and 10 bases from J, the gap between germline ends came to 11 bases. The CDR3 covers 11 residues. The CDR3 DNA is TGCAGTGCTAATCGGGCGGGCGAGCAGTTCTTC. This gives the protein CSANRAGEQFF.

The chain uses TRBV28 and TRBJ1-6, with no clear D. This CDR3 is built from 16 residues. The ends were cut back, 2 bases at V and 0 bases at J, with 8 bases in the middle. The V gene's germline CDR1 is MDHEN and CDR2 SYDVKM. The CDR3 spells CASSLVASSYNSPLHF. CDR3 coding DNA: TGTGCCAGCAGTTTAGTGGCAAGCTCCTATAATTCACCCCTCCACTTT. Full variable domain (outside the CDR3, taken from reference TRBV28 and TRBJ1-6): DVKVTQSSRYLVKRTGEKVFLECVQDMDHENMFWYRQDPGLGLRLIYFSYDVKMKEKGDIPEGYSVSREKKERFSLILESASTNQTSMYLCASSLVASSYNSPLHFGNGTRLTVT.